Here is one T cell receptor (beta chain) with its context. Extracted from the samples, RNA was reverse transcribed into cDNA to serve as the sequencing template. Libraries were prepared by immunoSEQ multiplex PCR; TCRdb keeps only in-frame clonotypes and omits some of them. The sample includes 250,000 or so clones, around two thirds seen only once; the top ten take under 1.5%. The sample originates from a study of CD8+ T cells in alopecia areata. Trimming removed 2 bases from V and 7 bases from J; junction bases left unmatched: 8. Germline V gene data show CDR1 as SGDLS and CDR2 as YYNGEE. The CDR3 has 16 residues.

This chain connects TRBV9 to TRBJ1-6; 8 positions match TRBD1. The sequence came from a human donor with alopecia areata. This specimen was CD4+ T cells sorted from blood, taken at week 0. In nucleotides, the CDR3 is TGTGCCAGCAGCGTCCAGGGGGCAGGAGAAAATTCACCCCTCCACTTT. Residues: CASSVQGAGENSPLHF.